What follows are 19 T cell receptor beta chains derived from one specimen sequenced in a study of CD8 T cells in Susac syndrome. An amount of RNA that ranged from 0.5 to 1 ug was reverse transcribed with random hexamers. TCRdb reprocessed the immunoSEQ multiplex PCR reads with MiXCR, giving one entry per CDR3 protein. The table has about 170,000 distinct CDR3 sequences, 90% to 95% seen once. The sequencing sample was made of CD4+ T cells from PBMCs. Every receptor here comes from a human donor with multiple sclerosis.

The genes are TRBV28 and TRBJ1-2; no definite D call. The V end was cut by 5 bases, the J end by 0 bases, with 7 bases between. The V gene's germline CDR1 is MDHEN and CDR2 SYDVKM. The CDR3 totals 13 residues. CDR3 in amino acids: CASSLTTNYGYTF. In DNA, the CDR3 is TGTGCCAGCAGTCTTACCACTAACTATGGCTACACCTTC.

This chain joins TRBV6-2 or TRBV6-3 and TRBJ1-1; possible D gene TRBD1, 6 bases. V lost 2 bases and J lost 1, with 11 bases in between. The CDR3 has 15 amino acids. Germline V gene sequence: CDR1 MNHEY, CDR2 SVGEGT. This chain's CDR3 is CASSYPQTGNTEAFF. CDR3 sequence (DNA): TGTGCCAGCAGTTACCCCCAGACAGGGAACACTGAAGCTTTCTTT.

The chain has TRBV12-3 or TRBV12-4 and TRBJ2-1, with D perhaps TRBD2 (5 bases). The CDR3 is 15 amino acids. Trimming shortened V by 6 bases and J by 6 bases, and 18 bases separated the two germline ends. CDR3: CASSPPGTVINEQFF. The CDR3, as DNA: TGTGCCAGCAGCCCCCCGGGAACCGTGATCAATGAGCAGTTCTTC.

This chain connects TRBV7-9 to TRBJ2-7; the match to TRBD2 covers 9 bases. The CDR3 has 16 amino acids. Unmatched junction bases numbered 6, after V lost 1 base and J lost 2 bases. Germline CDR1 reads SEHNR; CDR2 reads FQNEAQ (reference sequence). The DNA for the CDR3 is TGTGCCAGCAGCTTAGAGGCGACTAGCGGCCCCTACGAGCAGTACTTC. Protein sequence: CASSLEATSGPYEQYF. Together with reference TRBV7-9 and TRBJ2-7, the CDR3 gives the full variable domain: DTGVSQNPRHKITKRGQNVTFRCDPISEHNRLYWYRQTLGQGPEFLTYFQNEAQLEKSRLLSDRFSAERPKGSFSTLEIQRTEQGDSAMYLCASSLEATSGPYEQYFGPGTRLTVT.

The CDR3 DNA sequence: TGTGCCAGCAGCCAAGGCTTGAGCACAGATACGCAGTATTTT. Translated, it gives CASSQGLSTDTQYF. This chain connects TRBV3-1 to TRBJ2-3, with unresolved D. Germline CDR1 reads LGHDT; CDR2 reads YNNKEL (reference sequence). V lost 1 base to trimming and J lost 0 bases, with 5 bases between them. This CDR3 contains 14 residues.

The chain uses TRBV4-2 and TRBJ2-2; unclear D gene. Trimming took off 1 base at V and 7 bases at J, with 13 bases between the two ends. The CDR3 spans 15 residues. Germline V lookup: CDR1 LGHNA, CDR2 YNFKEQ. In DNA, the CDR3 is TGTGCCAGCAGCCAAGCCTCCCCCCGGGTCGGGGAGCTGTTTTTT. This codes for CASSQASPRVGELFF.

The gene calls are TRBV24-1 and TRBJ1-2; 9 nucleotides align to TRBD1. Per germline, CDR1 KGHDR and CDR2 SFDVKD. The CDR3 contains 12 residues. V dropped 7 bases and J dropped 6; count of bases not matched to a gene: 2. In DNA form, the CDR3 reads TGTGCCACCAGAGGGACAGGGAATGGCTACACCTTC. Its translation is CATRGTGNGYTF.

The chain links TRBV6-2 or TRBV6-3 to TRBJ2-1, with TRBD2 identical over 10 bases. Germline V gives CDR1 MNHEY, CDR2 SVGEGT. V shed 2 bases, J shed 7 bases, and the junction held 8 bases outside the gene matches. The CDR3 extends over 16 amino acids. CDR3 in DNA: TGTGCCAGCAGTTACGCAGCGGGAGGGCCTCGGAATGAGCAGTTCTTC. Its protein product is CASSYAAGGPRNEQFF.

The V and J genes are TRBV5-1 and TRBJ2-3; the match to TRBD2 covers 8 bases. V was clipped by 0 bases and J by 4 bases; unmatched bases: 7. Germline V gene lookup returns CDR1 SGHRS and CDR2 YFSETQ. The CDR3 is made up of 16 amino acids. The CDR3 spells CASSLGPGLGADTQYF. The CDR3 nucleotides are TGCGCCAGCAGCTTGGGTCCGGGACTAGGGGCAGATACGCAGTATTTT.

V gene TRBV5-1 combines with J gene TRBJ2-7; D possibly corresponds to TRBD1 (6 bases). V was trimmed by 0 bases and J by 4 bases, leaving 14 bases between them. The CDR3 extends over 15 amino acids. Per germline, CDR1 SGHRS and CDR2 YFSETQ. CDR3: CASSLGNRVGYEQYF. The CDR3 DNA is TGCGCCAGCAGCTTGGGAAACAGGGTCGGGTACGAGCAGTACTTC.

The chain has TRBV6-5 and TRBJ2-3; TRBD2 matches at 11 bases. The ends lost 0 bases at V and 4 bases at J; junction bases unmatched: 6. This CDR3 region has 17 residues. The germline gives CDR1 MNHEY, CDR2 SVGAGI. This chain's CDR3 is CASSYSTLAGGSDTQYF. CDR3 nucleotides: TGTGCCAGCAGTTACTCGACGCTAGCGGGGGGCTCAGATACGCAGTATTTT.

The chain combines TRBV18 with TRBJ1-2; 9 bases map to TRBD1. V gave up 6 bases and J gave up 4 bases; unmatched junction bases: 3. The germline gives CDR1 KGHSH, CDR2 LQKENI. This CDR3 region has 13 residues. Here the CDR3 DNA reads TGTGCCAGCTCCGACAGGGGGACCTATGGCTACACCTTC. Amino acid sequence: CASSDRGTYGYTF.

The chain uses TRBV30 and TRBJ1-5, with no clear D. Germline CDR1 GTSNPN, CDR2 SVGIG (reference sequence). Trimming cost V 1 base and J 1 base, with 14 bases left between them. The CDR3 loop spans 16 amino acids. The CDR3 nucleotides are TGTGCCTGGAGTGCGGGCTGGGGTCAAAGCAATCAGCCCCAGCATTTT. Amino acid sequence: CAWSAGWGQSNQPQHF.

This chain links TRBV9 with TRBJ2-1; 12 bases line up with TRBD1. The V and J ends lost 3 bases and 7 bases, in that order; junction bases with no gene match: 5. The CDR3 length is 15 residues. CDR1 is SGDLS and CDR2 is YYNGEE in the germline V gene. The CDR3: CASSAGTGGPNEQFF. The CDR3 DNA follows: TGTGCCAGCAGCGCAGGGACAGGGGGCCCAAATGAGCAGTTCTTC.

This chain links TRBV6-2 or TRBV6-3 with TRBJ1-5, with 7 positions matching TRBD1. The CDR3 covers 16 residues. CDR1 and CDR2 (germline): MNHEY, SVGEGT. J lost 2 bases, V lost 2 bases, and 6 bases had no gene match. CDR3 region: CASSYGEGGGNQPQHF. DNA of the CDR3: TGTGCCAGCAGTTACGGGGAAGGGGGCGGCAATCAGCCCCAGCATTTT.

The rearrangement uses TRBV7-2 and TRBJ1-3, with a tentative D call TRBD1 (6 bases). This CDR3 region has 14 residues. The V gene lost 8 bases and the J gene lost 0 bases, with 11 bases spanning the gap. From germline, CDR1 is SGHTA and CDR2 FQGNSA. Here the CDR3 reads CASFKDSSGNTIYF. CDR3 nucleotide sequence: TGTGCCAGCTTTAAGGACAGCTCTGGAAACACCATATATTTT.

This sequence joins TRBV28 and TRBJ1-2; TRBD1 is a possible D gene (5 bases). The V gene's germline CDR1 is MDHEN and CDR2 SYDVKM. V was trimmed by 6 bases and J by 4 bases, leaving 12 bases between them. The CDR3 loop spans 13 amino acids. CDR3 sequence (DNA): TGTGCCAGCAGGACCGAGGGGAGCTATGGCTACACCTTC. The encoded protein is CASRTEGSYGYTF.

In nucleotides, the CDR3 is TGCAGTGCTAGAGTAACCGGGACAGGGTACGGCTACACCTTC. Encoded protein: CSARVTGTGYGYTF. V and J are TRBV20-1 and TRBJ1-2; 9 bases map to TRBD1. The CDR3 is 14 amino acids. J was trimmed by 8 bases and V by 1 base; bases with no gene match: 8. The germline CDR1 and CDR2 sequences are DFQATT and SNEGSKA (reference sequence).

The J gene is TRBJ2-3, the V gene TRBV5-1; 9 bases line up with TRBD2. The CDR3 has 15 residues. Germline V gene lookup returns CDR1 SGHRS and CDR2 YFSETQ. The V and J ends lost 0 bases and 3 bases, in that order; junction bases with no gene match: 2. CDR3 in amino acids: CASSLASGMTDTQYF. In DNA, the CDR3 is TGCGCCAGCAGCTTGGCTAGCGGGATGACAGATACGCAGTATTTT.